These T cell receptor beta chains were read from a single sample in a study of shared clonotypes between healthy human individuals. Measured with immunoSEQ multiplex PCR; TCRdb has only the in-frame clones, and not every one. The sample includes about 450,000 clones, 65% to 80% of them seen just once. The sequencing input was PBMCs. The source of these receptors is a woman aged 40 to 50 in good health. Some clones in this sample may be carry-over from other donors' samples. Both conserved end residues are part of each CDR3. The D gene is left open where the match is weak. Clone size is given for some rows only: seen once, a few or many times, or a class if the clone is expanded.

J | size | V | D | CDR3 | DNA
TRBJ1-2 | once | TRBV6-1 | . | CASSLASDTRDGYTF | TGTGCCAGCAGTCTCGCCTCGGATACACGAGATGGCTACACCTTC
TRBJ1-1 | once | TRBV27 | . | CASSLSRGAEAFF | TGTGCCAGCAGTTTGTCCAGGGGCGCTGAAGCTTTCTTT
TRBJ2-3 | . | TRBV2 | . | CASKVVGLDTQYF | TGTGCCAGCAAGGTGGTGGGACTCGATACGCAGTATTTT
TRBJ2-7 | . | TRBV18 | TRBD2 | CASSPGLARSSYEQYF | TGTGCCAGCTCACCCGGACTAGCGCGTAGCTCCTACGAGCAGTACTTC
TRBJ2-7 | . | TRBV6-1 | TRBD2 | CASSEGTSVTYEQYF | TGTGCCAGCAGTGAAGGAACTAGCGTGACCTACGAGCAGTACTTC
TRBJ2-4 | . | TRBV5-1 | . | CASSLAGAGGHQNIQYF | TGCGCCAGCAGCTTGGCCGGGGCTGGGGGGCACCAAAACATTCAGTACTTC
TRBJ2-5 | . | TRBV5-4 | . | CASSLNLGQGKETQYF | TGTGCCAGCAGCTTGAATCTGGGACAAGGGAAAGAGACCCAGTACTTC
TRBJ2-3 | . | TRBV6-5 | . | CASSYSRTDRADTQYF | TGTGCCAGCAGTTACTCCAGAACGGATAGGGCAGATACGCAGTATTTT
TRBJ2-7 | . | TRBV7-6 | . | CASSLSVGVSYEQYF | TGTGCCAGCAGCTTATCAGTTGGTGTATCCTACGAGCAGTACTTC
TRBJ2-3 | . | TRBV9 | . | CASSVDTSTDTQYF | TGTGCCAGCAGCGTAGATACCAGCACAGATACGCAGTATTTT
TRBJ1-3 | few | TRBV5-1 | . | CASSLANQDSGNTIYF | TGCGCCAGCAGCTTGGCCAACCAGGACTCTGGAAACACCATATATTTT
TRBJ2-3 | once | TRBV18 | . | CASSPPIVHTQYF | TGTGCCAGCTCACCACCGATAGTTCATACGCAGTATTTT
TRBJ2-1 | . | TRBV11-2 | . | CASSFLANSYNEQFF | TGTGCCAGCAGCTTTTTAGCAAATTCCTACAATGAGCAGTTCTTC
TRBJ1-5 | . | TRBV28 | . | CASSPGLQPQHF | TGTGCCAGCAGCCCGGGACTTCAGCCCCAGCATTTT
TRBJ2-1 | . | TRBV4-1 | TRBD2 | CASSQRGQRGYNEQFF | TGCGCCAGCAGCCAACGGGGCCAGCGGGGCTACAATGAGCAGTTCTTC
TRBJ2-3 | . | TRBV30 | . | CAWSLLVADTQYF | TGTGCCTGGAGCCTTCTCGTAGCAGATACGCAGTATTTT
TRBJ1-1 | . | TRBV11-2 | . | CASSLTLQRNTEAFF | TGTGCCAGCAGCTTAACGCTACAGAGGAACACTGAAGCTTTCTTT
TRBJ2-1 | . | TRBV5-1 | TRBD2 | CASSRSVGGLAEGQFF | TGCGCCAGCAGCCGTAGCGTCGGGGGACTAGCGGAGGGACAGTTCTTC
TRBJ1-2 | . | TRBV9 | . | CASSVSGGLYGYTF | TGTGCCAGCAGCGTTAGCGGAGGGCTGTATGGCTACACCTTC
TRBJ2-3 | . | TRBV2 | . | CASLTGKGSDTQYF | TGTGCCAGCTTAACAGGGAAGGGTTCAGATACGCAGTATTTT
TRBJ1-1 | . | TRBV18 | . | CASSPLYLNTEAFF | TGTGCCAGCTCACCGCTCTATTTGAACACTGAAGCTTTCTTT
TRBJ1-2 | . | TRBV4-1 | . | CASSQDQKQGSGGYTF | TGCGCCAGCAGCCAAGACCAGAAACAGGGTTCAGGTGGCTACACCTTC
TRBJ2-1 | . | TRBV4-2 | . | CASSQDPLREQFF | TGTGCCAGCAGCCAAGATCCCCTACGCGAGCAGTTCTTC
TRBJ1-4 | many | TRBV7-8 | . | CASSPERAGRIEKLFF | TGTGCCAGCAGCCCCGAGAGAGCGGGGAGGATTGAAAAACTGTTTTTT
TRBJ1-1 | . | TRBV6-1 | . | CASSAGVNTEAFF | TGTGCCAGCAGTGCTGGGGTGAACACTGAAGCTTTCTTT
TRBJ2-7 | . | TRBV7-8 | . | CASSLLGGSYEQYF | TGTGCCAGCAGCCTACTAGGGGGCTCCTACGAGCAGTACTTC
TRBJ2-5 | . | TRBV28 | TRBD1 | CASSSGGGETQYF | TGTGCCAGCAGTTCAGGGGGCGGGGAGACCCAGTACTTC
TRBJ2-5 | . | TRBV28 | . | CASSLPGVQETQYF | TGTGCCAGCAGTTTACCGGGGGTACAAGAGACCCAGTACTTC
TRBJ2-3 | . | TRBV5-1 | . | CASSLVDTTDTQYF | TGCGCCAGCAGCTTGGTCGACACCACAGATACGCAGTATTTT